The 28 T cell receptor beta chains below were found in one sample sequenced in a study of T cell changes during pregnancy in multiple sclerosis. Using immunoSEQ multiplex PCR, the repertoire was profiled, and TCRdb retains in-frame clones only, with some absent. The sample has about 68,000 clones, 75% to 95% seen once. The sample here was peripheral blood, taken in the third trimester of pregnancy. All receptors come from a female donor with multiple sclerosis, enrolled in a pregnancy study.

The chain recombines TRBV10-3 with TRBJ1-1; TRBD1 matches at 8 bases. V trimming: 6 bases; J trimming: 2 bases; junction bases outside the gene matches: 2. CDR3 length: 13 amino acids. Germline CDR1 reads ENHRY; CDR2 reads SYGVKD. The CDR3 protein is CAIRGTGNTEAFF. DNA of the CDR3: TGTGCCATCAGGGGGACAGGTAACACTGAAGCTTTCTTT.

V is TRBV5-5 and J is TRBJ1-3, with D unclear. Germline values: CDR1 SGHKS, CDR2 YYEKEE (reference sequence). This CDR3 is built from 15 residues. The V gene lost 1 base and the J gene lost 0 bases, with 8 bases spanning the gap. This chain's CDR3 is CASSLTPHSGNTIYF. The CDR3 DNA sequence: TGTGCCAGCAGCTTGACACCTCACTCTGGAAACACCATATATTTT.

This chain links TRBV6-6 with TRBJ2-1, with 9 bases lining up with TRBD1. V trimming: 6 bases; J trimming: 2 bases; junction bases outside the gene matches: 5. The CDR3 runs to 15 residues. Germline CDR1 and CDR2: MNHNY and SVGAGI (reference sequence). The CDR3 bases are TGTGCCAGCAGAGAGGACAGGGGAGCCTACAATGAGCAGTTCTTC. Amino acids: CASREDRGAYNEQFF.

The V call is TRBV10-3, the J call TRBJ1-2, with TRBD1 matching over 8 bases. This CDR3 spans 14 amino acids. V dropped 0 bases and J dropped 5; count of bases not matched to a gene: 2. Germline CDR1 and CDR2: ENHRY and SYGVKD. The CDR3 DNA is TGTGCCATCAGTGAGTCTCAGGGGGCGTATGGCTACACCTTC. Protein sequence: CAISESQGAYGYTF.

This rearrangement joins TRBV19 to TRBJ1-1, with D possibly TRBD1 on 5 matching bases. Germline V gene lookup returns CDR1 LNHDA and CDR2 SQIVND (reference sequence). The V and J ends lost 0 bases and 1 base respectively, with 15 bases between them. This CDR3 has 17 amino acids. CDR3 residues: CASSIDQWRGENTEAFF. In DNA, the CDR3 is TGTGCCAGTAGTATAGATCAGTGGAGGGGAGAGAACACTGAAGCTTTCTTT.

The chain joins TRBV6-1 to TRBJ1-2; possibly TRBD1 for D (5 bases). The V end lost 8 bases, the J end lost 8 bases, and 18 bases lay between the germline ends. Looked up from germline, CDR1 is MNHNS and CDR2 is SASEGT. This CDR3 has 13 amino acids. CDR3 sequence: CASSERPPGGYTF. For the CDR3, the DNA is TGTGCCAGCTCAGAAAGACCCCCAGGGGGCTACACCTTC.

The V gene is TRBV2, the J gene TRBJ1-2, with 9 bases aligning to TRBD1. This CDR3 region has 14 residues. Losses at the gene ends were 8 bases for V and 5 bases for J; bases not matched to a gene: 9. CDR1 is SNHLY and CDR2 is FYNNEI in the germline V gene. CDR3 sequence reads: CASSLDRGKYGYTF. DNA of the CDR3: TGTGCCAGCTCCCTGGACAGGGGAAAATATGGCTACACCTTC.

The gene calls are TRBV2 and TRBJ2-5; tentatively, D is TRBD1 (5 bases). The CDR3 sequence is 14 residues long. From germline, CDR1 is SNHLY and CDR2 FYNNEI. The V end lost 7 bases, the J end lost 3 bases, and 15 bases lay between the germline ends. CDR3 region: CASTQGTLEETQYF. The CDR3 nucleotides are TGTGCCAGCACGCAGGGTACTTTAGAAGAGACCCAGTACTTC.

The chain is built from TRBV6-1 and TRBJ2-1, with 9 bases aligning to TRBD1. The germline gives CDR1 MNHNS, CDR2 SASEGT. This CDR3 spans 15 amino acids. The V and J ends lost 6 bases and 6 bases, in that order; junction bases with no gene match: 9. The CDR3 DNA reads TGTGCCAGCAGAACCGGACAGGGGTACGGCAATGAGCAGTTCTTC. It codes for CASRTGQGYGNEQFF.

The rearrangement joins TRBV11-2 to TRBJ1-4, with D possibly being TRBD1 (5 bases). Deletions cut 6 bases from V and 6 bases from J, with 14 bases between. Germline V CDR1 and CDR2: SGHAT, FQNNGV. This CDR3 comprises 14 residues. CDR3 sequence reads: CASRHGGRDEKLFF. The CDR3 DNA follows: TGTGCCAGCAGGCACGGGGGTCGGGATGAAAAACTGTTTTTT.

The chain combines TRBV6-5 with TRBJ2-7; 10 bases align to TRBD2. Germline V gene lookup returns CDR1 MNHEY and CDR2 SVGAGI. This CDR3 is 16 amino acids long. The V gene end was trimmed by 4 bases and the J gene end by 2 bases; junction bases not matched to a gene: 8. The CDR3 DNA is TGTGCCAGCAGTTTTTCTAGCGGGAGCCGTCCCTACGAGCAGTACTTC. It translates to CASSFSSGSRPYEQYF.

This chain connects TRBV7-2 to TRBJ1-1; D might be TRBD1 (5 bases). CDR1 SGHTA and CDR2 FQGNSA come from the germline V gene. This CDR3 region has 14 residues. Trimming removed 7 bases from V and 2 bases from J, with 14 bases in between. The CDR3 sequence is CASIRQNSNTEAFF. DNA for the CDR3: TGTGCCAGCATCCGACAGAACTCCAACACTGAAGCTTTCTTT.

The chain combines TRBV27 with TRBJ2-5; D might be TRBD2 (6 bases). The CDR3 totals 15 residues. With 3 bases removed from V and 5 bases from J, the gap between germline ends came to 16 bases. Germline CDR1 MNHEY, CDR2 SMNVEV (reference sequence). This CDR3 is CASSFLVGGLETQYF. The CDR3 DNA reads as TGTGCCAGCAGTTTCCTCGTTGGGGGGTTGGAGACCCAGTACTTC.

This chain joins TRBV6-5 and TRBJ2-7; TRBD2 aligns across 14 bases. V gave up 5 bases and J gave up 4 bases; unmatched junction bases: 4. The CDR3 consists of 15 residues. Germline lookup yields CDR1 MNHEY and CDR2 SVGAGI. The CDR3 coding sequence is TGTGCCAGCAGTCAGGGACTAGCGGGGGTTTACGAGCAGTACTTC. Its translation is CASSQGLAGVYEQYF.

The J gene is TRBJ1-1, the V gene TRBV6-1; TRBD1 matches at 9 bases. Germline assignment: CDR1 MNHNS and CDR2 SASEGT. The CDR3 sequence is 12 residues long. V gave up 7 bases and J gave up 8 bases; unmatched junction bases: 5. This CDR3 reads CASTTGQGEAFF. The CDR3, as DNA: TGTGCCAGCACCACCGGACAGGGGGAAGCTTTCTTT.

The rearrangement uses TRBV30 and TRBJ1-2, with D maybe TRBD1 (5 bases). Germline CDR1 GTSNPN, CDR2 SVGIG (reference sequence). Deletions cut 2 bases from V and 5 bases from J, with 18 bases between. The CDR3 is made up of 15 amino acids. CDR3 nucleotides: TGTGCCTGGAGTCACCGCCCCGTGACAGCTTATGGCTACACCTTC. Its protein product is CAWSHRPVTAYGYTF.

The chain is built from TRBV5-5 and TRBJ1-3; D remains unclear. CDR1 is SGHKS, CDR2 YYEKEE, per germline (reference sequence). V gave up 1 base and J gave up 0 bases, with 11 bases separating them. The CDR3 sequence is 16 residues long. The CDR3 region has the DNA TGTGCCAGCAGCTTGTCGCGGATGAACTCTGGAAACACCATATATTTT. This encodes CASSLSRMNSGNTIYF.

The chain employs TRBV7-2 and TRBJ2-3; 7 nucleotides line up with TRBD1. There are 16 residues in the CDR3. J gave up 4 bases and V 3 bases, and 10 bases lay outside the gene matches. Per the germline V gene, CDR1 is SGHTA and CDR2 is FQGNSA. CDR3 bases: TGTGCCAGCAGCTTTCGACAGGGTCTTGGCGCAGATACGCAGTATTTT. It codes for CASSFRQGLGADTQYF.

This clone was observed a handful of times. The rearrangement uses TRBV5-5 and TRBJ1-5; 7 bases fit TRBD1. This CDR3 comprises 13 residues. Unmatched junction bases numbered 7, after V lost 4 bases and J lost 9 bases. Germline V gene data show CDR1 as SGHKS and CDR2 as YYEKEE (reference sequence). The CDR3 region has the DNA TGTGCCAGCAGCCCGGACAGGTCGTGGCCCCAGCATTTT. Translated: CASSPDRSWPQHF.

The V call is TRBV11-3, the J call TRBJ2-1; 8 nucleotides match TRBD1. The CDR3 spans 13 residues. J gave up 9 bases and V 5 bases, and 6 bases lay outside the gene matches. Germline CDR1 and CDR2: SGHNT and YENEEA. CDR3 region: CASSPFGQGEQFF. The CDR3 nucleotides read TGTGCCAGCAGCCCTTTCGGACAGGGTGAGCAGTTCTTC.

This clone was seen once. This sequence joins TRBV2 and TRBJ1-2, with 10 bases fitting TRBD1. CDR1 is SNHLY, CDR2 FYNNEI, per germline. J gave up 2 bases and V 7 bases, and 4 bases lay outside the gene matches. The CDR3 extends over 14 amino acids. The CDR3 here is CASNRQGANYGYTF. The CDR3 bases are TGTGCCAGCAACCGACAGGGGGCCAACTATGGCTACACCTTC. The full variable domain, rest sourced from reference TRBV2 and TRBJ1-2, is EPEVTQTPSHQVTQMGQEVILRCVPISNHLYFYWYRQILGQKVEFLVSFYNNEISEKSEIFDDQFSVERPDGSNFTLKIRSTKLEDSAMYFCASNRQGANYGYTFGSGTRLTVV.

This chain joins TRBV9 and TRBJ2-2; the D is unclear. CDR3 length: 17 amino acids. Trimming pared 1 base from V and 4 bases from J, leaving 17 bases between. Germline CDR1 is SGDLS and CDR2 is YYNGEE. CDR3 sequence (DNA): TGTGCCAGCAGCGTACAAGGCAGGCCAATGGGCACCGGGGAGCTGTTTTTT. Residues: CASSVQGRPMGTGELFF.

The DNA for the CDR3 is TGTGCCAGTAAGAACAACAGGGGGCGGAATCAGCCCCAGCATTTT. Translating gives CASKNNRGRNQPQHF. The chain couples TRBV19 to TRBJ1-5, with 9 bases aligning to TRBD1. The CDR3 runs 15 residues. V gave up 7 bases and J gave up 4 bases; unmatched junction bases: 8. Looked up from germline, CDR1 is LNHDA and CDR2 is SQIVND (reference sequence).

This chain links TRBV6-1 with TRBJ1-5; 7 bases line up with TRBD1. Unmatched junction bases numbered 12, after V lost 10 bases and J lost 3 bases. Germline V lookup: CDR1 MNHNS, CDR2 SASEGT. CDR3 length: 15 residues. The CDR3 DNA reads TGTGCCACCTACTCCAGGGGGAGCTCCAATCAGCCCCAGCATTTT. Amino acids: CATYSRGSSNQPQHF.

V is TRBV5-4 and J is TRBJ2-1; 7 nucleotides match TRBD2. V shed 2 bases, J shed 9 bases, and the junction held 14 bases outside the gene matches. This CDR3 comprises 16 residues. From germline, CDR1 is SGHNT and CDR2 YYREEE (reference sequence). The CDR3 DNA reads as TGTGCCAGCAGCTTATTCAGCGCGGGAGTGGGTGGTGAGCAGTTCTTC. Amino acid sequence: CASSLFSAGVGGEQFF.

V usage is TRBV11-3 and J usage is TRBJ1-1; D is undetermined. V was clipped by 3 bases and J by 6 bases, with 11 bases between them. This CDR3 spans 13 amino acids. CDR1 and CDR2 (germline): SGHNT, YENEEA. CDR3 sequence (DNA): TGTGCCAGCAGCTTGGGCGGGGAAGCTGAAGCTTTCTTT. Amino acid sequence: CASSLGGEAEAFF.

This clone showed up just a few times. V gene TRBV7-9 combines with J gene TRBJ1-1; no clear D gene. CDR3 length: 13 amino acids. From germline, CDR1 is SEHNR and CDR2 FQNEAQ (reference sequence). V dropped 7 bases and J dropped 4 bases, with 13 bases sitting between them. CDR3 amino acids: CASIAVGSTEAFF. DNA of the CDR3: TGTGCCAGCATCGCAGTGGGGAGCACTGAAGCTTTCTTT.

The V and J genes are TRBV19 and TRBJ1-5; weak D call: TRBD1 (5 bases). The CDR3 length is 17 residues. The germline V and J ends were trimmed by 6 bases and 7 bases, with 25 bases remaining between them. Germline CDR1 LNHDA, CDR2 SQIVND (reference sequence). CDR3 bases: TGTGCCAGTAGCACTTACCCGAAGGAGGGTTCAGGGCAGCCCCAGCATTTT. It translates to CASSTYPKEGSGQPQHF. Drawing the rest from reference TRBV19 and TRBJ1-5, the complete variable domain is DGGITQSPKYLFRKEGQNVTLSCEQNLNHDAMYWYRQDPGQGLRLIYYSQIVNDFQKGDIAEGYSVSREKKESFPLTVTSAQKNPTAFYLCASSTYPKEGSGQPQHFGDGTRLSIL.